The T cell receptor beta chain under discussion was sequenced for a study of vaccination and CD4 T cells after COVID-19. In the study overall: Overlapping spike peptides of SARS-CoV-2, HCoV-NL63, HCoV-OC43 and HCoV-229E stimulated the cells.

The Oncomine TCR Beta short-read assay was applied to DNA of cultured CD4+ T cells. Using its own MiXCR run on the PCR reads, TCRdb lists one record per CDR3 protein. The sample carries roughly 10,000 distinct CDR3 sequences, 54% recorded once. Treatment here: approximately 10-day PBMC culture with coronavirus spike peptide pools or control peptides (ViraFEST assay). Notes on this clonotype: Antigen specificity is unknown.

This CDR3 is 16 amino acids long. V was shortened by 5 bases and J by 7 bases, with 18 bases between the two germline ends. From germline, CDR1 is MNHNS and CDR2 SASEGT. Source material: CD4+ T cells from blood, cultured in vitro. The V call is TRBV6-1, the J call TRBJ1-6, with a tentative D call TRBD1 (5 bases). This clonotype was obtained from a human donor who had recovered from COVID-19. The CDR3 region is CASSPPSGTANSPLHF. Here the CDR3 DNA reads TGTGCCAGCAGTCCACCGTCCGGGACGGCAAATTCACCCCTCCACTTT.